Presented here are 26 T cell receptor beta chains from one specimen sequenced in a study of OX40 agonist ivuxolimab in advanced cancers. Profiled with immunoSEQ multiplex PCR; TCRdb holds only in-frame clones, not every one. Among some 26,000 clones listed, about 76% were seen once. The sample here was CD4+ or CD8+ T cells sorted from blood, taken in a trial of the OX40 agonist ivuxolimab. Receptor source: an adult with an advanced solid tumor such as melanoma, head and neck, liver or kidney cancer.

The V and J genes are TRBV4-2 and TRBJ1-1, with 9 bases matching TRBD1. The ends lost 2 bases at V and 5 bases at J; junction bases unmatched: 9. Germline lookup yields CDR1 LGHNA and CDR2 YNFKEQ. The CDR3 length is 16 residues. CDR3 sequence (DNA): TGTGCCAGCAGCCAAAACCAGCAGGGACAGGGTACTGAAGCTTTCTTT. This translates into CASSQNQQGQGTEAFF.

This clone has just a few counts. The chain recombines TRBV6-1 with TRBJ2-3; TRBD1 might be the D (6 bases). Per the germline V gene, CDR1 is MNHNS and CDR2 is SASEGT. Trimming removed 6 bases at V and 1 base at J, with 11 bases between. This CDR3 is built from 14 residues. CDR3 loop: CASRIQGGTDTQYF. The CDR3 DNA follows: TGTGCCAGCAGGATACAGGGAGGCACAGATACGCAGTATTTT.

V and J are TRBV4-1 and TRBJ1-4; D is perhaps TRBD1 (6 bases). Germline CDR1 and CDR2: MGHRA and YSYEKL. V lost 6 bases and J 1 base, leaving 9 bases between the germline ends. The CDR3 is made up of 14 amino acids. The CDR3 DNA reads as TGCGCCAGCAGTCGGGGGCTAACTAATGAAAAACTGTTTTTT. Protein: CASSRGLTNEKLFF.

The V call is TRBV19, the J call TRBJ2-1; 8 bases map to TRBD2. CDR1 LNHDA and CDR2 SQIVND come from the germline V gene (reference sequence). V gave up 1 base and J gave up 8 bases; unmatched junction bases: 4. This CDR3 is built from 14 residues. CDR3 region: CASSIGHGGDEQFF. CDR3 DNA: TGTGCCAGTAGTATAGGACACGGGGGGGATGAGCAGTTCTTC.

V is TRBV5-1 and J is TRBJ2-5; no clear D gene. In germline, CDR1 is SGHRS, CDR2 YFSETQ. The CDR3 has 12 residues. Trimming cost V 5 bases and J 5 bases, with 10 bases left between them. In DNA, the CDR3 is TGCGCCAGCAGGGTTAGAGTGGAGACCCAGTACTTC. This translates into CASRVRVETQYF.

This clone was detected only once. The V and J genes are TRBV29-1 and TRBJ2-1; 11 nucleotides match TRBD2. CDR1 is SQVTM, CDR2 ANQGSEA, per germline. The trim removed 2 bases at V and 4 bases at J, leaving 7 bases unmatched. The CDR3 runs 16 residues. The CDR3 sequence: CSVEQGTSGPYNEQFF. DNA of the CDR3: TGCAGCGTTGAACAAGGGACTAGCGGACCTTACAATGAGCAGTTCTTC.

The J gene is TRBJ2-7, the V gene TRBV29-1, with D perhaps assigned TRBD1 or TRBD2 (5 bases each). This CDR3 has 14 residues. Trimming pared 3 bases from V and 9 bases from J, leaving 21 bases between. The germline V gene has CDR1 SQVTM and CDR2 ANQGSEA. The CDR3 sequence: CSVDTPSWGLGQYF. DNA for the CDR3: TGCAGCGTTGACACCCCGTCGTGGGGGTTGGGGCAGTACTTC.

The gene calls are TRBV4-3 and TRBJ1-1, with D uncertain. CDR3 length: 15 residues. The V end was cut by 0 bases, the J end by 0 bases, with 8 bases between. CDR1 and CDR2 from the germline V gene are LGHNA and YSLEER. In nucleotides, the CDR3 is TGCGCCAGCAGCCAAGAGCGGACCTTGAACACTGAAGCTTTCTTT. Residues: CASSQERTLNTEAFF.

The genes are TRBV28 and TRBJ2-3; no clear D. This CDR3 comprises 15 residues. Germline values: CDR1 MDHEN, CDR2 SYDVKM. V was pared by 5 bases and J by 2 bases, with 14 bases between. The CDR3 here is CASSPPSAHTDTQYF. The CDR3 DNA reads TGTGCCAGCAGTCCGCCGAGCGCCCACACAGATACGCAGTATTTT.

This chain joins TRBV19 and TRBJ2-1; 8 bases agree with TRBD1. This CDR3 is built from 17 residues. Germline V lookup: CDR1 LNHDA, CDR2 SQIVND (reference sequence). The junction had 16 bases not matched to a gene; V was cut back by 3 bases and J by 9 bases. CDR3 nucleotide sequence: TGTGCCAGTAGTATTCCATCTCTACAGGGGGTGAGAGGTGAGCAGTTCTTC. It translates to CASSIPSLQGVRGEQFF. Filled out from reference TRBV19 and TRBJ2-1, the complete variable domain reads DGGITQSPKYLFRKEGQNVTLSCEQNLNHDAMYWYRQDPGQGLRLIYYSQIVNDFQKGDIAEGYSVSREKKESFPLTVTSAQKNPTAFYLCASSIPSLQGVRGEQFFGPGTRLTVL.

CDR3 nucleotides: TGTGCCAGCAGCTCGTCCCTGAAAGACGAGCAGTACTTC. The encoded protein is CASSSSLKDEQYF. The chain carries TRBV7-8 and TRBJ2-5; D unclear. The DNA end lines up better with TRBJ2-7; the J call may be wrong. This CDR3 comprises 13 residues. Germline V gene data show CDR1 as SGHVS and CDR2 as FQNEAQ.

The V and J genes are TRBV19 and TRBJ2-7; perhaps D is TRBD1 or TRBD2 (5 bases each). V was cut by 5 bases and J by 0 bases, with 8 bases left in between. CDR1 and CDR2 from the germline V gene are LNHDA and SQIVND (reference sequence). The CDR3 has 13 residues. The CDR3 bases are TGTGCCAGTAGTGGGGGTGTCTCCTACGAGCAGTACTTC. Protein sequence: CASSGGVSYEQYF.

The genes are TRBV4-2 and TRBJ1-4; no clear D. This CDR3 has 9 amino acids. The germline V gene has CDR1 LGHNA and CDR2 YNFKEQ. V lost 3 bases and J 11 bases, leaving 1 base between the germline ends. The CDR3 spells CASSQKLFF. CDR3 sequence (DNA): TGTGCCAGCAGCCAGAAACTGTTTTTT.

The chain combines TRBV7-7 with TRBJ1-6; D ambiguous. V lost 5 bases, J lost 7 bases, and 21 bases lay in between. Germline V gives CDR1 SSHAT, CDR2 FNYEAQ (reference sequence). This CDR3 is built from 17 residues. CDR3 in DNA: TGTGCCAGCAGCCCACGAAGGGTAAGACGGTCCAATTCACCCCTCCACTTT. Amino acid sequence: CASSPRRVRRSNSPLHF.

DNA for the CDR3: TGTGCCAGCAGCTTAGTTCCAGGTAGAGGAGAGCAGCCCCAGCATTTT. This sequence encodes CASSLVPGRGEQPQHF. The genes are TRBV11-3 and TRBJ1-5; D uncertain. This CDR3 comprises 16 residues. Germline V gene sequence: CDR1 SGHNT, CDR2 YENEEA. V lost 1 base, J lost 7 bases, and 17 bases lay in between.

This sequence joins TRBV13 and TRBJ1-6; D is unclear. The CDR3 runs 15 residues. Trimming stripped 5 bases from V and 0 bases from J, with 8 bases between. CDR1 is PRHDT, CDR2 FYEKMQ, per germline (reference sequence). The CDR3 here is CASSVGSSYNSPLHF. The CDR3 region has the DNA TGTGCCAGCAGCGTGGGGAGCTCCTATAATTCACCCCTCCACTTT.

V gene TRBV25-1 combines with J gene TRBJ1-3; D uncertain. The V end lost 7 bases, the J end lost 8 bases, and 9 bases lay between the germline ends. Germline values: CDR1 MGHDK, CDR2 SYGVNS. CDR3 length: 11 residues. CDR3 protein: CASTPGDTIYF. The DNA of the CDR3 is TGTGCCAGCACCCCCGGGGACACCATATATTTT.

Comments on this clone: Compared with germline, one end of the junction differs, possibly owing to a read error. Other DNA sequences in the sample encode the same CDR3. The V and J genes are TRBV7-9 and TRBJ2-7; weak D call: TRBD1 (6 bases). Looked up from germline, CDR1 is SEHNR and CDR2 is FQNEAQ (reference sequence). This CDR3 has 15 amino acids. CDR3 DNA: TGCGCCAGCAGCCAAGAAGCAGGGGACCGTTACGAGCAGTACTTC. It specifies CASSQEAGDRYEQYF. Full variable domain (remainder filled in from reference TRBV7-9 and TRBJ2-7): DTGVSQNPRHKITKRGQNVTFRCDPISEHNRLYWYRQTLGQGPEFLTYFQNEAQLEKSRLLSDRFSAERPKGSFSTLEIQRTEQGDSAMYLCASSQEAGDRYEQYFGPGTRLTVT.

This chain links TRBV6-4 with TRBJ2-1; D uncertain. V dropped 2 bases and J dropped 4 bases, with 6 bases sitting between them. The germline V gene encodes CDR1 MRHNA and CDR2 SNTAGT. The CDR3 is 13 residues long. The CDR3 spells CASSDGQYNEQFF. CDR3 nucleotide sequence: TGTGCCAGCAGTGACGGGCAGTACAATGAGCAGTTCTTC.

This clone is a singleton in its sample. The chain combines TRBV5-6 with TRBJ2-5; 12 positions agree with TRBD2. Germline CDR1 is SGHDT and CDR2 is YYEEEE. The CDR3 length is 18 residues. The ends lost 4 bases at V and 2 bases at J; junction bases unmatched: 12. The CDR3 bases are TGTGCCAGCAGCGTTGAACCGGGACTAGCGGGCCCACAAGAGACCCAGTACTTC. This translates into CASSVEPGLAGPQETQYF.

This rearrangement joins TRBV6-1 to TRBJ2-5, with 9 bases matching TRBD2. The V and J ends lost 4 bases and 3 bases, in that order; junction bases with no gene match: 12. The length of the CDR3 is 17 residues. CDR1 is MNHNS, CDR2 SASEGT, per germline. Here the CDR3 DNA reads TGTGCCAGCAGTGCCCCGGGACTAGCATATGCAAAAGAGACCCAGTACTTC. It yields the protein CASSAPGLAYAKETQYF.

The CDR3 sequence is CASSRGTGAGETQYF. CDR3 nucleotides: TGTGCCAGCTCACGAGGGACAGGGGCTGGAGAGACCCAGTACTTC. V gene TRBV18 combines with J gene TRBJ2-5; 10 nucleotides align to TRBD1. Germline V gene lookup returns CDR1 KGHSH and CDR2 LQKENI. The CDR3 has 15 residues. With 4 bases clipped from V and 4 bases from J, the junction kept 6 bases outside the gene matches.

The chain has TRBV4-1 and TRBJ2-1, with D possibly being TRBD1 or TRBD2 (5 bases each). The CDR3 extends over 14 amino acids. Trimming shortened V by 6 bases and J by 4 bases, and 13 bases separated the two germline ends. Germline V gene sequence: CDR1 MGHRA, CDR2 YSYEKL. The CDR3 nucleotides read TGCGCCAGCAGACCGGGACCGGGGTACAATGAGCAGTTCTTC. Amino acid sequence: CASRPGPGYNEQFF.

The chain links TRBV7-9 to TRBJ2-3; D possibly corresponds to TRBD2 (6 bases). Per the germline V gene, CDR1 is SEHNR and CDR2 is FQNEAQ (reference sequence). The CDR3 loop spans 15 amino acids. V shed 4 bases and J shed 0 bases, with 11 bases lying between them. CDR3 sequence (DNA): TGTGCCAGCAGCTATCAGGGAGGTAGCACAGATACGCAGTATTTT. Protein: CASSYQGGSTDTQYF.

The chain carries TRBV5-1 and TRBJ1-4; TRBD1 is a possible D gene (6 bases). CDR1 and CDR2 (germline): SGHRS, YFSETQ. V was cut by 0 bases and J by 8 bases, with 17 bases left in between. This CDR3 region has 16 residues. In DNA, the CDR3 is TGCGCCAGCAGCTTGGGGTGGGGGCAGGGAAAAGAAAAACTGTTTTTT. It yields the protein CASSLGWGQGKEKLFF. Based on the CDR3 plus reference TRBV5-1 and TRBJ1-4, the full variable domain is KAGVTQTPRYLIKTRGQQVTLSCSPISGHRSVSWYQQTPGQGLQFLFEYFSETQRNKGNFPGRFSGRQFSNSRSEMNVSTLELGDSALYLCASSLGWGQGKEKLFFGSGTQLSVL.

V usage is TRBV7-2 and J usage is TRBJ1-2; D is undetermined. Germline assignment: CDR1 SGHTA and CDR2 FQGNSA. Trimming removed 1 base at V and 8 bases at J, with 11 bases between. This CDR3 comprises 13 residues. In DNA, the CDR3 is TGTGCCAGCAGCTTAGTCTCACTGGGGGGCTACACCTTC. Protein sequence: CASSLVSLGGYTF.